This T cell receptor (beta chain) was observed in a study of blood T cells in healthy people across ages. This clonotype was recorded many times. Its antigen is unknown. A sample-barcoded 5' primer and a J-beta primer mix were used in a second PCR of about 7 to 12 cycles. MiXCR, applied by TCRdb to the 5' RACE reads, yields one record per CDR3 protein. The table has some 900,000 distinct CDR3 sequences, roughly 52% seen once. Donation came from healthy Caucasian individuals in Russia who were aged about 6 to 95. Study conclusions and caveats: The long-lived group displayed more naive CD4+ cells, plus higher diversity, than the aged donors did.

The TCR was taken from a man aged 25 to 40 in good health. Material: blood.

The CDR3 is CSVELKTQYF. CDR3 sequence (DNA): TGCAGTGTGGAACTAAAGACCCAGTACTTC. The V call is TRBV20-1, the J call TRBJ2-5, with D unclear. The germline CDR1 and CDR2 sequences are DFQATT and SNEGSKA (reference sequence). Trimming left V 7 bases short and J 6 bases short, with 9 bases between. CDR3 length: 10 residues.